This T cell receptor beta chain was recovered during a study of cytomegalovirus exposure and HLA in healthy donors. Study outcomes and limitations: For most TCR sequences rarity was the rule, although some public TCRs occurred in many donors. Cytomegalovirus-associated status was assigned to around 160 TCR beta chains.

The CDR3 length is 16 residues. The V and J ends lost 5 bases and 3 bases, in that order; junction bases with no gene match: 8. Germline CDR1 is SNHLY and CDR2 is FYNNEI. TCRdb's copy holds only in-frame clones and misses some; the assay was immunoSEQ multiplex PCR. Of roughly 270,000 clones listed, around 87% are singletons. Notes on this clone: The target antigen is unknown.

The J gene is TRBJ2-3, the V gene TRBV2; the match to TRBD2 covers 10 bases. The clonotype comes from a young woman in good health and CMV-seronegative. The source material was PBMCs. The chain's CDR3 is CASSQWSGGGTDTQYF. Here the CDR3 DNA reads TGTGCCAGCAGTCAGTGGAGCGGGGGGGGGACAGATACGCAGTATTTT.